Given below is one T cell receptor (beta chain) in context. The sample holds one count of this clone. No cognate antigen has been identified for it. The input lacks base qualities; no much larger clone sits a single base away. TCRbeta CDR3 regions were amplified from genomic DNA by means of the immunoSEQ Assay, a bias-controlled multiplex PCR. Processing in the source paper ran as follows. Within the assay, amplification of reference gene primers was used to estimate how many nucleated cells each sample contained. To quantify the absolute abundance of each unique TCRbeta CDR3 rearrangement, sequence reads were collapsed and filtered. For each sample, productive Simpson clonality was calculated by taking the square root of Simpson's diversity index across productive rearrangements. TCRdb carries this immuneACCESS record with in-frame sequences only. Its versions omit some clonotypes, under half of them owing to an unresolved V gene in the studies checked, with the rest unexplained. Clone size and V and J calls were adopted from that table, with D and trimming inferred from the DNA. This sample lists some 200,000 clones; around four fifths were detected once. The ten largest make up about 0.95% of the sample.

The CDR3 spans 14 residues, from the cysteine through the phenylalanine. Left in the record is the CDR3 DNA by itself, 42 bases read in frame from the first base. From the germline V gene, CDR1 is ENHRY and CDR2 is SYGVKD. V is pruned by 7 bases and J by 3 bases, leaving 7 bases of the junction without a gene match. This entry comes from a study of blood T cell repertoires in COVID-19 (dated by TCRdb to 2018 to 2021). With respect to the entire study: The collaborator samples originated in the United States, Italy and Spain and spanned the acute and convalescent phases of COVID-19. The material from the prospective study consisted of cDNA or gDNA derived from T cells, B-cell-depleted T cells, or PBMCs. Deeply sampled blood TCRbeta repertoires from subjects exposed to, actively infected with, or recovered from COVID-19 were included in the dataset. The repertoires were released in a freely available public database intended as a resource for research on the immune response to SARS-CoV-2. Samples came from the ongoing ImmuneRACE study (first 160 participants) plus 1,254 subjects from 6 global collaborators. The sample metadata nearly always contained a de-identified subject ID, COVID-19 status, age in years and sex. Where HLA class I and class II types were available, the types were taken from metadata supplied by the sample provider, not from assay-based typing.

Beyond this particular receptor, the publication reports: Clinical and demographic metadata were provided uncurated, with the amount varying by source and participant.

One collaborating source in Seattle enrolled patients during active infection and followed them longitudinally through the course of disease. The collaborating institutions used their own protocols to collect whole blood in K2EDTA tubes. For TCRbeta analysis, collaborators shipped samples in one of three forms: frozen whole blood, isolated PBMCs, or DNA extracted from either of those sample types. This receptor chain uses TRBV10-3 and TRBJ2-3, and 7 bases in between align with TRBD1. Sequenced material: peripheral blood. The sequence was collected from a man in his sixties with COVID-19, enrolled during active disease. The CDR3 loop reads CAINPTGLTDTQYF. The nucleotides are TGTGCCATCAATCCGACAGGGCTTACAGATACGCAGTATTTT.